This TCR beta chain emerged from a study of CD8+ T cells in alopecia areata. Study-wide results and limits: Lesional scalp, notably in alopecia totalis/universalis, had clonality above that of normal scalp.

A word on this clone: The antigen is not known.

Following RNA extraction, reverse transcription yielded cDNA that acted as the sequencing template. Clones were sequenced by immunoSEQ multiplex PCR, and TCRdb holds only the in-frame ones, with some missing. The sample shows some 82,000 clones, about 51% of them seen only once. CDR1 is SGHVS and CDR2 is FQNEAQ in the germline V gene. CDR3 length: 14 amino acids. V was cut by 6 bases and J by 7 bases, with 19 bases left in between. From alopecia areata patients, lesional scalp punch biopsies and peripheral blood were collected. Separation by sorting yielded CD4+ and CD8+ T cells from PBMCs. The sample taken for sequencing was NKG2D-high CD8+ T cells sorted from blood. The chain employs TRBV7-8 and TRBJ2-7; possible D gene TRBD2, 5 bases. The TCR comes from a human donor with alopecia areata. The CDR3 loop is CASRSRGPPGEQYF. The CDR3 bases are TGTGCCAGCAGGTCGAGAGGGCCCCCCGGGGAGCAGTACTTC.